The 25 T cell receptor beta chains reported below all come from one sample, sequenced in a study of T-cell memory formation after mild COVID-19. TCRdb re-called the 5' RACE reads through MiXCR, storing one row per CDR3 protein. The repertoire holds about 130,000 distinct CDR3 sequences, with 5% to 6.5% as singletons. The sequenced sample consisted of PBMCs or a T cell subset sorted from them (not recorded which). These receptors all come from an adult woman who had mild COVID-19 (a few samples of this study predate the infection). Cell type and time point are not known.

A few counts support this clonotype. The chain links TRBV6-2 or TRBV6-3 to TRBJ2-1, with TRBD2 as a possible D gene (6 bases). The CDR3 is made up of 16 amino acids. V lost 5 bases and J 0 bases, leaving 14 bases between the germline ends. Germline CDR1 and CDR2: MNHEY and SVGEGT. As DNA, the CDR3 is TGTGCCAGCAGTAGAAACCGGGACTCCTCCTACAATGAGCAGTTCTTC. This codes for CASSRNRDSSYNEQFF.

The V call is TRBV2, the J call TRBJ2-5; D possibly matches TRBD1 or TRBD2 (5 bases each). Germline assignment: CDR1 SNHLY and CDR2 FYNNEI. The CDR3 is 12 amino acids. Trimming removed 4 bases from V and 6 bases from J, with 9 bases in between. The CDR3 is CASSGDEKTQYF. Here the CDR3 DNA reads TGTGCCAGCAGTGGGGACGAAAAGACCCAGTACTTC.

This chain links TRBV2 with TRBJ2-7; no definite D call. The V end was cut by 3 bases, the J end by 0 bases, with 12 bases between. Germline V gene lookup returns CDR1 SNHLY and CDR2 FYNNEI. CDR3 length equals 15 residues. The CDR3 region has the DNA TGTGCCAGCAGTGAGTCGTCGAGCCTCTCCTACGAGCAGTACTTC. Protein: CASSESSSLSYEQYF.

J is TRBJ2-7 and V is TRBV6-1, with 9 positions matching TRBD1. Per the germline V gene, CDR1 is MNHNS and CDR2 is SASEGT. The CDR3 runs to 14 residues. V was clipped by 7 bases and J by 0 bases; unmatched bases: 4. This chain's CDR3 is CASILTGGSYEQYF. The DNA of the CDR3 is TGTGCCAGCATATTGACAGGGGGCTCCTACGAGCAGTACTTC.

The rearrangement links TRBV24-1 to TRBJ2-1; 7 bases fit TRBD2. This CDR3 contains 13 residues. Germline values: CDR1 KGHDR, CDR2 SFDVKD. V trimming: 0 bases; J trimming: 8 bases; junction bases outside the gene matches: 0. The CDR3: CATSDLTSDEQFF. In DNA form, the CDR3 reads TGTGCCACCAGTGATTTGACTAGCGATGAGCAGTTCTTC.

This sequence joins TRBV4-1 and TRBJ1-5; no reliable D call. The CDR3 runs 16 residues. V lost 0 bases and J lost 3, with 12 bases in between. Germline assignment: CDR1 MGHRA and CDR2 YSYEKL. CDR3 loop: CASSQDQQIPNQPQHF. The CDR3 DNA reads TGCGCCAGCAGCCAAGATCAACAGATCCCCAATCAGCCCCAGCATTTT.

This clonotype was observed a few times. V and J are TRBV11-1 and TRBJ2-2; no reliable D call. CDR1 is SGHAT, CDR2 FQDESV, per germline (reference sequence). Trimming took off 3 bases at V and 1 base at J, with 3 bases between the two ends. This CDR3 is built from 13 residues. In DNA, the CDR3 is TGTGCCAGCAGCTTCATGAACACCGGGGAGCTGTTTTTT. Amino acids: CASSFMNTGELFF.

This clonotype was counted a few times. The genes are TRBV20-1 and TRBJ2-1; 14 nucleotides match TRBD2. The CDR3 is 17 residues long. J lost 10 bases, V lost 6 bases, and 17 bases had no gene match. The germline V gene has CDR1 DFQATT and CDR2 SNEGSKA (reference sequence). The CDR3 DNA sequence: TGCAGTGCCGAGACTAGCGGGAGGGCCGGGGCTCCTGGGGAGCAGTTCTTC. Its protein product is CSAETSGRAGAPGEQFF.

This clonotype was picked up a small number of times. V is TRBV27 and J is TRBJ1-2; D gene unclear. The length of the CDR3 is 12 residues. Germline CDR1 reads MNHEY; CDR2 reads SMNVEV (reference sequence). Deletions cut 4 bases from V and 6 bases from J, with 9 bases between. CDR3 sequence (DNA): TGTGCCAGCAGTTCCATAGGGAATGGCTACACCTTC. Amino acid sequence: CASSSIGNGYTF.

This clonotype has only a few counts. CDR3 sequence reads: CASSVGQGGRLQNTEAFF. For the CDR3, the DNA is TGTGCCAGCAGCGTCGGACAGGGAGGAAGATTGCAGAACACTGAAGCTTTCTTT. V gene TRBV12-3 or TRBV12-4 combines with J gene TRBJ1-1, with 8 bases that match TRBD1. The V segment lost 6 bases and the J segment 1 base; nucleotides outside the gene matches: 16. There are 18 residues in the CDR3.

This clonotype showed up just a few times. V is TRBV10-3 and J is TRBJ2-7; 9 nucleotides match TRBD1. Losses at the gene ends were 6 bases for V and 5 bases for J; bases not matched to a gene: 2. CDR1 is ENHRY, CDR2 SYGVKD, per germline. CDR3 length: 12 amino acids. The CDR3 protein is CAISRTGDEQYF. The CDR3 nucleotides read TGTGCCATCAGCAGGACAGGGGACGAGCAGTACTTC.

This clonotype was observed at least ten times. The chain recombines TRBV7-8 with TRBJ2-6; perhaps TRBD1 as D (5 bases). The CDR3 runs to 16 residues. CDR1 is SGHVS and CDR2 is FQNEAQ in the germline V gene. V gave up 2 bases and J gave up 1 base, with 9 bases separating them. The CDR3 region has the DNA TGTGCCAGCAGCTTATTCAGACAGTCTGGGGCCAACGTCCTGACTTTC. Residues: CASSLFRQSGANVLTF.

The chain couples TRBV5-1 to TRBJ1-6; 8 bases fit TRBD1. J lost 0 bases, V lost 5 bases, and 4 bases had no gene match. The CDR3 is 16 residues long. CDR1 is SGHRS and CDR2 is YFSETQ in the germline V gene. The CDR3 sequence: CASRTTGGSYNSPLHF. Written as DNA, the CDR3 is TGCGCCAGCAGGACTACAGGGGGCTCCTATAATTCACCCCTCCACTTT.

This clonotype was recorded many times. This sequence joins TRBV5-1 and TRBJ2-2, with 11 bases matching TRBD1. This CDR3 is 15 amino acids long. CDR1 SGHRS and CDR2 YFSETQ come from the germline V gene. V shed 3 bases, J shed 4 bases, and the junction held 2 bases outside the gene matches. This chain's CDR3 is CASSWTGGSTGELFF. Here the CDR3 DNA reads TGCGCCAGCAGCTGGACAGGGGGCAGCACCGGGGAGCTGTTTTTT.

This clonotype was observed a handful of times. This chain uses TRBV7-9 with TRBJ2-5; 10 bases align to TRBD1. The germline V gene has CDR1 SEHNR and CDR2 FQNEAQ (reference sequence). J was trimmed by 5 bases and V by 5 bases; bases with no gene match: 2. This CDR3 is 13 amino acids long. CDR3 residues: CASSKGQGETQYF. As DNA, the CDR3 is TGTGCCAGCAGCAAGGGACAGGGGGAGACCCAGTACTTC.

V gene TRBV7-2 combines with J gene TRBJ2-3; TRBD2 aligns across 9 bases. CDR1 SGHTA and CDR2 FQGNSA come from the germline V gene. The CDR3 totals 14 residues. Trimming removed 5 bases from V and 4 bases from J; junction bases left unmatched: 4. The CDR3 nucleotides are TGTGCCAGCAGCCAGGCGGGGGGGCCAGATACGCAGTATTTT. Its translation: CASSQAGGPDTQYF.

A word on this clonotype: Compared with germline, one end of the junction differs, possibly owing to a read error. The chain links TRBV12-3 or TRBV12-4 to TRBJ2-7; TRBD2 is a possible D gene (5 bases). CDR3 size: 13 residues. CDR3 bases: TGTGCCAGCAGCAGAACGTTGGACTGGCACTCAGACTTC. Protein product: CASSRTLDWHSDF.

In this sample, this clonotype turned up many times. This sequence joins TRBV9 and TRBJ2-3; the D gene is possibly TRBD2 (6 bases). With 4 bases removed from V and 2 bases from J, the gap between germline ends came to 8 bases. Germline CDR1 reads SGDLS; CDR2 reads YYNGEE. CDR3 size: 13 residues. The CDR3 bases are TGTGCCAGCAGCCCGGACTACACAGATACGCAGTATTTT. This sequence encodes CASSPDYTDTQYF.

This rearrangement joins TRBV20-1 to TRBJ2-1; possibly TRBD1 or TRBD2 for D (5 bases each). CDR1 and CDR2 from the germline V gene are DFQATT and SNEGSKA (reference sequence). V lost 4 bases, J lost 8 bases, and 21 bases lay in between. The CDR3 covers 15 residues. The CDR3 sequence is CSATVGTAPDDEQFF. The CDR3 DNA reads as TGCAGTGCTACGGTCGGGACCGCCCCGGACGATGAGCAGTTCTTC.

This clonotype was observed at least ten times. The chain employs TRBV5-1 and TRBJ1-1; D not resolved. This CDR3 region has 12 residues. Trimming took 7 bases from V and 2 from J, leaving 9 bases between them. CDR1 is SGHRS and CDR2 is YFSETQ in the germline V gene. CDR3 nucleotides: TGCGCCAGCTACAGAGAAAACACTGAAGCTTTCTTT. Amino acids: CASYRENTEAFF.

The chain recombines TRBV20-1 with TRBJ2-3; D may be TRBD1 or TRBD2 (5 bases each). V was trimmed by 6 bases and J by 0 bases, leaving 16 bases between them. CDR3 size: 15 residues. CDR1 is DFQATT, CDR2 SNEGSKA, per germline (reference sequence). The DNA of the CDR3 is TGCAGTGCCACCGGGACGCCCGGTAGCACAGATACGCAGTATTTT. Translating it yields CSATGTPGSTDTQYF.

This clonotype came up a few times. This chain links TRBV18 with TRBJ2-1; D is tentatively TRBD1 or TRBD2 (5 bases each). The CDR3 has 14 amino acids. The V gene's germline CDR1 is KGHSH and CDR2 LQKENI. V was shortened by 2 bases and J by 7 bases, with 12 bases between the two germline ends. The CDR3 DNA reads as TGTGCCAGCTCACCAGGGACCGAAGGGAATGAGCAGTTCTTC. It translates to CASSPGTEGNEQFF.

This clonotype was observed many times. The genes are TRBV4-2 and TRBJ2-1, with a possible D match to TRBD1 (5 bases). Deletions cut 3 bases from V and 0 bases from J, with 12 bases between. CDR3 length: 16 amino acids. Germline CDR1 LGHNA, CDR2 YNFKEQ. The CDR3 DNA reads TGTGCCAGCAGCCACGGTCACAGGAGCTCCTACAATGAGCAGTTCTTC. Protein product: CASSHGHRSSYNEQFF.

The table lists this clonotype with a few counts. The chain links TRBV19 to TRBJ1-1; D perhaps matches TRBD1 (5 bases). Germline V gene data show CDR1 as LNHDA and CDR2 as SQIVND (reference sequence). This CDR3 contains 14 residues. V dropped 7 bases and J dropped 1 base, with 13 bases sitting between them. In DNA, the CDR3 is TGTGCCAGTAACAGAATCGACAGGAACACTGAAGCTTTCTTT. This encodes CASNRIDRNTEAFF.

The chain employs TRBV6-5 and TRBJ1-5, with a tentative D call TRBD1 (6 bases). CDR3 length: 15 amino acids. Trimming cost V 6 bases and J 8 bases, with 20 bases left between them. Germline CDR1 MNHEY, CDR2 SVGAGI. This CDR3 reads CASRESGTRAEPQHF. In DNA, the CDR3 is TGTGCCAGCAGAGAGTCCGGGACACGGGCCGAGCCCCAGCATTTT.